This entry is about one T cell receptor (beta chain). Its specificity is unknown. Sequencing used immunoSEQ multiplex PCR; TCRdb keeps in-frame clones, though not all of them. The repertoire holds 2 million to 2.5 million clones, with 80% to 95% as singletons. Losses at the gene ends were 5 bases for V and 8 bases for J; bases not matched to a gene: 10. Per germline, CDR1 MNHNS and CDR2 SASEGT. CDR3 length equals 15 residues. The sample belongs to a study of shared clonotypes between healthy human individuals. Regarding the study as a whole: It was only blood that was sampled, and tissue repertoires likely differ. Relative to their counterparts shared across all four donors, non-shared clonotypes exhibited diminished generation probabilities. Sequencing depth was expected to affect clonotype sharing among donors.

The investigators split CD4+ cells into a CD45RA+ naive subset and a CD45RA-negative memory subset. The chain uses TRBV6-1 and TRBJ2-1, with 9 bases identical to TRBD2. This TCR came from a man in his late teens or twenties in good health. Some clones in this sample may be carry-over from other donors' samples. The sample comprised naive CD4+ T cells from PBMCs. Subset described: CD45RA+ positively selected. CDR3 nucleotide sequence: TGTGCCAGCAGTTTCCTTAGCGGGAGCTCGGATGAGCAGTTCTTC. Its translation: CASSFLSGSSDEQFF.